This T cell receptor (beta chain) was captured by sequencing in a study of early stage breast cancer tumors. Study-wide context: Most invasive tumors, about 75% of the 16, were ER+/PR+/HER2-. Study-wide results and limits: Most shared enriched TCRB sequences were commonly generated ones. Compared with adjacent normal breast tissue, tumors showed roughly 2.4-fold greater T cell density and higher clonality.

Turning to this clone: Its target is not known.

The germline gives CDR1 SGDLS, CDR2 YYNGEE. V lost 0 bases and J lost 1, with 10 bases in between. This CDR3 has 15 amino acids. Profiling relied on immunoSEQ multiplex PCR, and the TCRdb table lists in-frame clones only, not all of them. In the table there are about 30,000 clones, roughly 77% of which are singletons. The origin of this receptor is a person aged 30 to 39 with breast cancer. The sequencing sample was made of breast tumor tissue. The V and J genes are TRBV9 and TRBJ1-1; no reliable D call. The CDR3 is CASSVGTVGNTEAFF. The CDR3, as DNA: TGTGCCAGCAGCGTAGGGACGGTTGGGAACACTGAAGCTTTCTTT. Full variable domain (outside the CDR3, taken from reference TRBV9 and TRBJ1-1): DSGVTQTPKHLITATGQRVTLRCSPRSGDLSVYWYQQSLDQGLQFLIQYYNGEERAKGNILERFSAQQFPDLHSELNLSSLELGDSALYFCASSVGTVGNTEAFFGQGTRLTVV.